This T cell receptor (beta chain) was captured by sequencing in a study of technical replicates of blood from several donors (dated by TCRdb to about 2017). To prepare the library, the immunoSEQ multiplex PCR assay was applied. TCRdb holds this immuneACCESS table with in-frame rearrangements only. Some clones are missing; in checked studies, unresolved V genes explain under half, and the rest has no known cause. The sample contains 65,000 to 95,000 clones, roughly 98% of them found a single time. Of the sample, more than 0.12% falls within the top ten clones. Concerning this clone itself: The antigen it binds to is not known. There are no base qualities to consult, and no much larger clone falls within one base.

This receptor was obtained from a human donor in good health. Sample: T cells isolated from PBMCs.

The DNA reads TGCGCCAGCAGCTTGCTGCAGGGGCAAGAGACCCAGTACTTC. It is translated as CASSLLQGQETQYF. Recombination connected TRBV5-1 to TRBJ2-5; matching of 6 bases hints at TRBD1 as the D gene. CDR1 SGHRS and CDR2 YFSETQ were looked up in the germline V gene. Spanning cysteine to phenylalanine, the CDR3 consists of 14 amino acids. Kept here is only the CDR3 DNA, which spans 42 bases and is read in frame from base 1. Relative to germline, V is 1 base shorter and J is 2 bases shorter, with 9 bases between their ends.